A selection of T cell receptor beta chains follows, all from one sample in a study of cytotoxic CD8 clonotypes in ibrutinib-treated CLL. The data were produced by immunoSEQ multiplex PCR, yet TCRdb's version contains in-frame clones alone and is incomplete. This table holds 250,000 to 350,000 clones, 76% found once. Sequencing was performed on PBMCs, taken at disease progression, from a patient treated with ibrutinib. These receptors all come from a human donor with chronic lymphocytic leukemia. CDR3s include the opening cysteine and the closing phenylalanine or tryptophan. D genes are given only for firm matches. Part of the rows lack a size; the others show once, few, many or a class for expanded clones.

length: 14; J: TRBJ1-2; V: TRBV5-1; D: NA; size: NA; DNA: TGCGCCAGCAGCTTGGATGGGAGCCCCTATGGCTACACCTTC; CDR3: CASSLDGSPYGYTF
length: 17; J: TRBJ2-4; V: TRBV19; D: TRBD1; size: NA; DNA: TGTGCCAGTACCCGGGACAGGGGACGGGACCCCAAAAACATTCAGTACTTC; CDR3: CASTRDRGRDPKNIQYF
length: 14; J: TRBJ2-5; V: TRBV4-1; D: TRBD2; size: NA; DNA: TGCGCCAGCAGCATTTTAGGGGAGGGAGAGACCCAGTACTTC; CDR3: CASSILGEGETQYF
length: 14; J: TRBJ1-3; V: TRBV6-5; D: TRBD1; size: NA; DNA: TGTGCCAGCAAAAGGACAGGGGTCGGAAACACCATATATTTT; CDR3: CASKRTGVGNTIYF
length: 14; J: TRBJ2-7; V: TRBV2; D: TRBD2; size: NA; DNA: TGTGCCAGCAGGCGACTAGCGGGGGGCTACGAGCAGTACTTC; CDR3: CASRRLAGGYEQYF
length: 15; J: TRBJ2-7; V: TRBV7-6; D: TRBD2; size: few; DNA: TGTGCCAGCAGCCAGACTAGCGGGAGGTCTTACGAGCAGTACTTC; CDR3: CASSQTSGRSYEQYF
length: 12; J: TRBJ1-2; V: TRBV29-1; D: NA; size: NA; DNA: TGCAGCGTTGCGGGGCAGAGTTTTGGCTACACCTTC; CDR3: CSVAGQSFGYTF
length: 15; J: TRBJ2-7; V: TRBV7-2; D: NA; size: NA; DNA: TGTGCCAGCAGGTTAGCTAGTCGGCGGGTCCACGAGCAGTACTTC; CDR3: CASRLASRRVHEQYF
length: 11; J: TRBJ2-2; V: TRBV5-1; D: NA; size: NA; DNA: TGCGCCAGCAGTACCACCGGGGAGCTGTTTTTT; CDR3: CASSTTGELFF
length: 16; J: TRBJ2-5; V: TRBV19; D: TRBD2; size: NA; DNA: TGTGCCAGTAGTATGGTCGGACTAGGACGTCAAGAGACCCAGTACTTC; CDR3: CASSMVGLGRQETQYF
length: 14; J: TRBJ1-2; V: TRBV29-1; D: TRBD1; size: NA; DNA: TGCAGCGTTCCCGGGACAGGGGTTAACTATGGCTACACCTTC; CDR3: CSVPGTGVNYGYTF
length: 13; J: TRBJ1-5; V: TRBV11-2; D: NA; size: NA; DNA: TGTGCCAGCAGCTTAACCAAGTCTCAGCCCCAGCATTTT; CDR3: CASSLTKSQPQHF
length: 14; J: TRBJ1-1; V: TRBV9; D: NA; size: NA; DNA: TGTGCCAGCAGCGTAGGAGGGGACTTGGGTCCAGCTTTCTTT; CDR3: CASSVGGDLGPAFF
length: 12; J: TRBJ1-2; V: TRBV19; D: NA; size: NA; DNA: TGTGCCAGTACGTGGAAAAACTATGGCTACACCTTC; CDR3: CASTWKNYGYTF
length: 12; J: TRBJ1-2; V: TRBV5-5; D: NA; size: NA; DNA: TGTGCCAGCAGCTTGGGCGGCTATGGCTACACCTTC; CDR3: CASSLGGYGYTF
length: 14; J: TRBJ1-3; V: TRBV5-6; D: NA; size: NA; DNA: TGTGCCAGCAGCTTAGGGAACTCTGGAAACACCATATATTTT; CDR3: CASSLGNSGNTIYF
length: 15; J: TRBJ1-2; V: TRBV5-4; D: TRBD1; size: NA; DNA: TGTGCCAGCAGCATTCGGACAGGGGGCTTTCATGGCTACACCTTC; CDR3: CASSIRTGGFHGYTF
length: 13; J: TRBJ2-3; V: TRBV7-9; D: NA; size: NA; DNA: TGTGCCAGCAGCCCACCGGGACCGAAGGCGCAGTATTTT; CDR3: CASSPPGPKAQYF
length: 18; J: TRBJ2-6; V: TRBV27; D: NA; size: NA; DNA: TGTGCCAGCAGTTTGTTGGGGGTTAGGGTGACTGGGGCCAACGTCCTGACTTTC; CDR3: CASSLLGVRVTGANVLTF
length: 13; J: TRBJ1-2; V: TRBV6-5; D: TRBD1; size: few; DNA: TGTGCCAGCAGGTTGACAGGGAACTATGGCTACACCTTC; CDR3: CASRLTGNYGYTF
length: 19; J: TRBJ2-6; V: TRBV4-1; D: TRBD1; size: NA; DNA: TGCGCCAGCAGCCAAGGGCGAAGGACAGGGCACTCTGGGGCCAACGTCCTGACTTTC; CDR3: CASSQGRRTGHSGANVLTF
length: 14; J: TRBJ1-2; V: TRBV15; D: TRBD1; size: NA; DNA: TGTGCCACCGCGACAGGGACCGCCAACTATGGCTACACCTTC; CDR3: CATATGTANYGYTF
length: 15; J: TRBJ1-1; V: TRBV2; D: NA; size: NA; DNA: TGTGCCAGCAGTGAAGTTGGGGGCCCGAACACTGAAGCTTTCTTT; CDR3: CASSEVGGPNTEAFF
length: 18; J: TRBJ1-2; V: TRBV7-2; D: NA; size: NA; DNA: TGTGCCAGCAGCTTAGGGGTGGGGTCAGGCCTGCGGATGTATGGCTACACCTTC; CDR3: CASSLGVGSGLRMYGYTF
length: 13; J: TRBJ2-7; V: TRBV7-9; D: NA; size: many; DNA: TGTGCCAGCAGCTTAGCCGGGTGGCACGAGCAGTACTTC; CDR3: CASSLAGWHEQYF
length: 15; J: TRBJ1-5; V: TRBV9; D: NA; size: NA; DNA: TGTGCCATCCACTCCGGGGCCCCCGGCAATCAGCCCCAGCATTTT; CDR3: CAIHSGAPGNQPQHF
length: 14; J: TRBJ2-5; V: TRBV5-1; D: TRBD1; size: once; DNA: TGCGCCAGCAGCTTGGGGGACAGCCAAGACTTCCAGTACTTC; CDR3: CASSLGDSQDFQYF
length: 14; J: TRBJ1-5; V: TRBV7-2; D: NA; size: NA; DNA: TGTGCCAGCAGCTTAGGAGGCTATGGCCAGCCCCAGCATTTT; CDR3: CASSLGGYGQPQHF
length: 15; J: TRBJ2-3; V: TRBV7-9; D: NA; size: NA; DNA: TGTGCCAGCAGCTCCGCCGTGGAGGGCGGAGATACGCAGTATTTT; CDR3: CASSSAVEGGDTQYF
length: 14; J: TRBJ1-1; V: TRBV9; D: NA; size: NA; DNA: TGTGCCAGCAGCGTACCTCGGGGAAATACTGAAGCTTTCTTT; CDR3: CASSVPRGNTEAFF
length: 15; J: TRBJ2-3; V: TRBV9; D: NA; size: few; DNA: TGTGCCAGCAGCGTAAGGGCATCTAGCACAGATACGCAGTATTTT; CDR3: CASSVRASSTDTQYF
length: 14; J: TRBJ2-7; V: TRBV27; D: NA; size: once; DNA: TGTGCCAGCAGACCAACCGAGAGGAATTCCAAGCAGTACTTC; CDR3: CASRPTERNSKQYF
length: 9; J: TRBJ2-7; V: TRBV20-1; D: NA; size: NA; DNA: TGCAGTACCAACTACGAGCAGTACTTC; CDR3: CSTNYEQYF
length: 16; J: TRBJ1-3; V: TRBV11-2; D: NA; size: NA; DNA: TGTGCCAGCAGCCCCACCCTGAGGGACTCTGGAAACACCATATATTTT; CDR3: CASSPTLRDSGNTIYF
length: 15; J: TRBJ2-1; V: TRBV5-1; D: TRBD1; size: NA; DNA: TGCGCCAGCAGCTTATCGGGACAGGGAGTCAATGAGCAGTTCTTC; CDR3: CASSLSGQGVNEQFF
length: 14; J: TRBJ2-7; V: TRBV5-4; D: NA; size: NA; DNA: TGTGCCAGCAGCTCGTCCCCAGATTCTTACGAGCAGTACTTC; CDR3: CASSSSPDSYEQYF
length: 16; J: TRBJ1-3; V: TRBV19; D: NA; size: NA; DNA: TGTGCCAGTCGCATCCCGGGGTCTATCTCTGGAAACACCATATATTTT; CDR3: CASRIPGSISGNTIYF
length: 16; J: TRBJ2-7; V: TRBV28; D: TRBD1; size: NA; DNA: TGTGCCAGCAGTTTCTACAGGGGGCGCGGTACCTACGAGCAGTACTTC; CDR3: CASSFYRGRGTYEQYF
length: 16; J: TRBJ2-1; V: TRBV18; D: NA; size: few; DNA: TGTGCCAGCTCACCACCGAAACAGGGCCCTTACAATGAGCAGTTCTTC; CDR3: CASSPPKQGPYNEQFF
length: 15; J: TRBJ1-2; V: TRBV27; D: TRBD1; size: NA; DNA: TGTGCCAGCAGTTCCTGGGCAGGGGGCGGAGGTGGCTACACCTTC; CDR3: CASSSWAGGGGGYTF